This is a list of T cell receptor beta chains from one sample in a study of T-cell memory formation after mild COVID-19. Using its own MiXCR run on the 5' RACE reads, TCRdb lists one record per CDR3 protein. Among 350,000 to 450,000 distinct CDR3 sequences listed, 20% to 25% were seen once. The sample consisted of PBMCs or a T cell subset sorted from them (not recorded which). The receptor source for this set is an adult woman who had mild COVID-19 (a few samples of this study predate the infection). Cell type and time point are not known. Both conserved end residues are part of each CDR3.

v_call,cdr3_aa
TRBV25-1,CASSWTGDEQYF
TRBV11-2,CASSLSQGSGGANEQFF
TRBV7-2,CASSPSLDRSGNTIYF
TRBV5-5,CASSLSDGPGNTIYF
TRBV2,CASSVPGTSGSDEQFF
TRBV18,CASSGQRNVLTF
TRBV29-1,CSVGSEGIQYF
TRBV5-6,CASSIGQLLAKNIQYF
TRBV6-1,CASSERTSSVSYEQYF
TRBV11-3,CASGGGRVPDTQYF
TRBV12-3/TRBV12-4,CASSLSIGRVYEQYF
TRBV7-2,CASSLRLAGDSDTQYF
TRBV29-1,CSVGPGRFPDTQYF
TRBV5-6,CASSWGLAASYEQYF
TRBV6-2/TRBV6-3,CASSPGTLGNTIYF
TRBV30,CAWSVLTSATGELFF
TRBV5-1,CASSLIKSSGSRNEQFF
TRBV20-1,CSTGTSAYEQYF
TRBV18,CASSPPGPEGDTEAFF
TRBV5-1,CASSLGGTLKNTEAFF
TRBV29-1,CSVESWTSNEQFF
TRBV7-6,CASSSLAGVSTDTQYF
TRBV5-6,CASSLDRGQTQYF
TRBV9,CASSAQGREQFF
TRBV12-3/TRBV12-4,CASSPPSSGRNGEQFF
TRBV29-1,CSGLALGGEQFF
TRBV20-1,CSARLRDAGELFF
TRBV3-1,CASSHRHGGEAFF
TRBV27,CASRKTGLSSPLHF
TRBV5-1,CASSSPERVGPYEQYF
TRBV24-1,CATSDSGTGELFF
TRBV7-9,CASSSSGQETQYF
TRBV20-1,CSASPPGTGWKTEAFF
TRBV12-3/TRBV12-4,CASSLRGPSSGNTIYF
TRBV4-2,CASSQGRSEQYF
TRBV7-9,CASSFDPTTEAFF
TRBV5-1,CASSFGDRLAGELFF
TRBV7-9,CASSLRQGDTEAFF
TRBV12-3/TRBV12-4,CASRRTVLEAFF
TRBV28,CASSFAIQGYGYTF
TRBV12-3/TRBV12-4,CASSLFSGQAYNEQFF
TRBV20-1,CSASRTSGRGSYEQYF
TRBV11-3,CASSFRGGRTDTQYF
TRBV12-3/TRBV12-4,CASSTDRFGGQYF
TRBV7-6,CASSSRDRNQPQHF
TRBV6-5,CASSWDRGGQPQHF
TRBV12-3/TRBV12-4,CASSLGTSKGNEQFF
TRBV4-1,CASSQDPGGHYGYTF
TRBV12-3/TRBV12-4,CASSLSGRTEAFF
TRBV29-1,CSVGFPGQGNTGELFF
TRBV10-3,CATRDPPHYGYTF
TRBV20-1,CSARHRPNTEAFF
TRBV10-3,CAIRDTSYEQYF
TRBV29-1,CVAHRGRYTEAFF
TRBV15,CATSIHGGRGSPLHF
TRBV7-9,CASSPKGRRGSDTQYF
TRBV24-1,CATSDPGWTGAGQPQHF